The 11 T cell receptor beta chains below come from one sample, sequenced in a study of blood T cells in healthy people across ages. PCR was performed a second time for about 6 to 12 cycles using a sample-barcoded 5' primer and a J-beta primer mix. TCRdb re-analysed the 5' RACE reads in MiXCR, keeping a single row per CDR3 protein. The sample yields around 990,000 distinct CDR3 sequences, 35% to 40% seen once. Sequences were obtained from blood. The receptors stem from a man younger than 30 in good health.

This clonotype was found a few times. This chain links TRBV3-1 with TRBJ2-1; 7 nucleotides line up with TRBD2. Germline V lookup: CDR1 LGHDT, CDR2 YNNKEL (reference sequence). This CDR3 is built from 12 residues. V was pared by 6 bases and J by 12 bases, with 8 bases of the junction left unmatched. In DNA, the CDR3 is TGTGCCAGCAGACGCCGGGGGGAATGGCAGTTCTTC. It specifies CASRRRGEWQFF.

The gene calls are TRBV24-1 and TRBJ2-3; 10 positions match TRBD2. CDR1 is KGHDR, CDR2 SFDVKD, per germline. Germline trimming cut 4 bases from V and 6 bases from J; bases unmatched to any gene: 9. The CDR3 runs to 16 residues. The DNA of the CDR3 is TGTGCCACCAGTGACCCCGGGACTAGCGAGGCTGATACGCAGTATTTT. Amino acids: CATSDPGTSEADTQYF.

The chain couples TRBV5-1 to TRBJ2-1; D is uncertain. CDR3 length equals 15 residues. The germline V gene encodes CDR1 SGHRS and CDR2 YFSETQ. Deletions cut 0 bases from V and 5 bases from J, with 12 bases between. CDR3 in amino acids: CASSLDNTRNNEQFF. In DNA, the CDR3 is TGCGCCAGCAGCTTGGACAACACGCGGAACAATGAGCAGTTCTTC.

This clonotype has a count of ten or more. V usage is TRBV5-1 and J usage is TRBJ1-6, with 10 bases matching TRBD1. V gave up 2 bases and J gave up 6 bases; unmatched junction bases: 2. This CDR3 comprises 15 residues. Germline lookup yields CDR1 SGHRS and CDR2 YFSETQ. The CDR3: CASSLRQGANSPLHF. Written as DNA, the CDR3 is TGCGCCAGCAGCTTACGACAGGGGGCTAATTCACCCCTCCACTTT.

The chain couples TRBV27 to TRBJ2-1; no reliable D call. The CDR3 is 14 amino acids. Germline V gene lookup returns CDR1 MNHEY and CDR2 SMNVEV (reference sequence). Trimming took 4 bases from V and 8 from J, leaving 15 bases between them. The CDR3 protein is CASSYFAPPDEQFF. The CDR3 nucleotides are TGTGCCAGCAGTTACTTCGCCCCCCCCGATGAGCAGTTCTTC.

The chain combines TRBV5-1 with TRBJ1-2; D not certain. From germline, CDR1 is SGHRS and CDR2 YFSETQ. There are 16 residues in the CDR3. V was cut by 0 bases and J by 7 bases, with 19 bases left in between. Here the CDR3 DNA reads TGCGCCAGCAGCTTGGTTGGTAGTCCGGGATTAGGTGGCTACACCTTC. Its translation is CASSLVGSPGLGGYTF.

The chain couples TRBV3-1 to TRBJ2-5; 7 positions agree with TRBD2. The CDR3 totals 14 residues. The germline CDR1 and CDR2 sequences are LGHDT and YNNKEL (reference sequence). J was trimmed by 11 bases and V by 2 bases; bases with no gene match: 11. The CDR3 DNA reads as TGTGCCAGCAGCCAAATGGGGGGGTACAATGAGCAGTACTTC. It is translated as CASSQMGGYNEQYF.

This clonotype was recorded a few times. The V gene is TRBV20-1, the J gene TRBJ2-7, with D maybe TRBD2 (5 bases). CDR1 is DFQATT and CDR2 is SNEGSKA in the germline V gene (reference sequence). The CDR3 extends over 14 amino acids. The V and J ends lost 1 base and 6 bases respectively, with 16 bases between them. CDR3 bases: TGCAGTGCTAGAGTAGGACTGGACGTGGTCGAGCAGTACTTC. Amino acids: CSARVGLDVVEQYF.

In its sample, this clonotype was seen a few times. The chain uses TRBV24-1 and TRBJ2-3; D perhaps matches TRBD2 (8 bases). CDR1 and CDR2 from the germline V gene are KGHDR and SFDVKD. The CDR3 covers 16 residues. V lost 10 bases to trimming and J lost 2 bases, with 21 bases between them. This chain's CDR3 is CATSRGRGALTDTQYF. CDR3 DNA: TGTGCCACTTCAAGGGGGCGGGGGGCGCTCACAGATACGCAGTATTTT.

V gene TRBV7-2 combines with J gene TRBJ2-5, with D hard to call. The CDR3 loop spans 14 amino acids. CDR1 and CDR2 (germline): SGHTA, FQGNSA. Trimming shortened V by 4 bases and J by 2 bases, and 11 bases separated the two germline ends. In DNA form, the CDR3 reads TGTGCCAGCAGCTCCCGGACCCCACAAGAGACCCAGTACTTC. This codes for CASSSRTPQETQYF.

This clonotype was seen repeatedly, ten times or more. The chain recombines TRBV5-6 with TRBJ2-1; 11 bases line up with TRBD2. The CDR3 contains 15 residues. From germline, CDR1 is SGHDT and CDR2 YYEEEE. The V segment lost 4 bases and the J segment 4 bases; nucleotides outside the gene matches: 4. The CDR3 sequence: CASSRGTSGYNEQFF. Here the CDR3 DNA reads TGTGCCAGCAGCCGCGGGACTAGCGGATACAATGAGCAGTTCTTC.